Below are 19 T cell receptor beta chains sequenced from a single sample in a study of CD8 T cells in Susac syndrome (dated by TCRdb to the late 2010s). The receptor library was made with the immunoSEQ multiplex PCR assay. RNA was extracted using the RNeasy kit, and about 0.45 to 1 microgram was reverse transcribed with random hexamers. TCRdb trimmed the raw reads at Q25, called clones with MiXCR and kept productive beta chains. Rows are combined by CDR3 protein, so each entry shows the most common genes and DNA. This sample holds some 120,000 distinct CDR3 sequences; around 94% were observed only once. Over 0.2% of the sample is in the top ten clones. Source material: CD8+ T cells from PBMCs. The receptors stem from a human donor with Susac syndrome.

In DNA, the CDR3 is TGTGCCAGTACCGACATTGGACTAGCAGGACAGTTCTTC. This sequence encodes CASTDIGLAGQFF. The chain has TRBV19 and TRBJ2-1; 8 bases line up with TRBD2. Germline V gives CDR1 LNHDA, CDR2 SQIVND (reference sequence). The CDR3 spans 13 residues. V trimming: 7 bases; J trimming: 13 bases; junction bases outside the gene matches: 12.

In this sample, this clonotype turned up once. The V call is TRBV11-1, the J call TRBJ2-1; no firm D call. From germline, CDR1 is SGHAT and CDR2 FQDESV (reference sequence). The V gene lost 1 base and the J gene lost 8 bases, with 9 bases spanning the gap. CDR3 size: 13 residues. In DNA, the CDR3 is TGTGCCAGCAGCTTAGGACTTGTGGATGAGCAGTTCTTC. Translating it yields CASSLGLVDEQFF.

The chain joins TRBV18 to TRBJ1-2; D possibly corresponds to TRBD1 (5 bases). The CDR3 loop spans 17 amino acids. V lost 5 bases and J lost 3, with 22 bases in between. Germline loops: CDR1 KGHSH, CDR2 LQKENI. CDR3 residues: CASSAIRVWPPDYGYTF. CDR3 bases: TGTGCCAGCTCAGCCATCAGGGTTTGGCCGCCCGACTATGGCTACACCTTC.

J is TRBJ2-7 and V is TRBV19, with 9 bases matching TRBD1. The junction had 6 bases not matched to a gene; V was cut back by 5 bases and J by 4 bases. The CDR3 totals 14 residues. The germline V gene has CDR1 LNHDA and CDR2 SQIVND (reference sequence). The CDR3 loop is CASSPAGQGYEQYF. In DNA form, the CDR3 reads TGTGCCAGTAGTCCCGCGGGACAGGGATACGAGCAGTACTTC.

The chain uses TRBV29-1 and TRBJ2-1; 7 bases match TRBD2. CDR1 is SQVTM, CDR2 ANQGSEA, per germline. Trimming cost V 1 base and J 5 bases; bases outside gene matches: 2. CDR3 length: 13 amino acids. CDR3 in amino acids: CSVEGGSHNEQFF. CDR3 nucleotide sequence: TGCAGCGTTGAAGGCGGGAGCCACAATGAGCAGTTCTTC.

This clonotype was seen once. CDR3 sequence reads: CASSLASEYTQYF. CDR3 nucleotides: TGTGCCAGCAGTTTGGCTTCGGAATATACGCAGTATTTT. V is TRBV27 and J is TRBJ2-3; D unresolved. CDR3 length: 13 amino acids. Germline V gene lookup returns CDR1 MNHEY and CDR2 SMNVEV (reference sequence). Trimming stripped 3 bases from V and 7 bases from J, with 11 bases between.

CDR3 region: CASSQMTGYQETQYF. As DNA, the CDR3 is TGTGCCAGCAGCCAGATGACAGGGTATCAAGAGACCCAGTACTTC. The J gene is TRBJ2-5, the V gene TRBV7-9; 7 positions match TRBD1. This CDR3 has 15 amino acids. V shed 5 bases and J 2 bases; nucleotides not matched to a gene: 8. Germline loops: CDR1 SEHNR, CDR2 FQNEAQ (reference sequence).

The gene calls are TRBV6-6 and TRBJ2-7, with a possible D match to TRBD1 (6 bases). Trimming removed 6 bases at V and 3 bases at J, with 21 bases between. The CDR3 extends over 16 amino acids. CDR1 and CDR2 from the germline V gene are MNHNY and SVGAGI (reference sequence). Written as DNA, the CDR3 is TGTGCCAGCAGCCCGAGTTCTGGGGGCAGTTACTACGAGCAGTACTTC. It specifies CASSPSSGGSYYEQYF.

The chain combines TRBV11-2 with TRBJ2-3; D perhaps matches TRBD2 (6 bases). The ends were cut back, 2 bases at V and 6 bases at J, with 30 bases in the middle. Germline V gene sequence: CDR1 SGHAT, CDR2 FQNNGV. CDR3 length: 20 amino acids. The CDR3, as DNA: TGTGCCAGCAGCTTACCTATCACCCCACCGGGCCGGGGAGGATGGGATACGCAGTATTTT. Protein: CASSLPITPPGRGGWDTQYF.

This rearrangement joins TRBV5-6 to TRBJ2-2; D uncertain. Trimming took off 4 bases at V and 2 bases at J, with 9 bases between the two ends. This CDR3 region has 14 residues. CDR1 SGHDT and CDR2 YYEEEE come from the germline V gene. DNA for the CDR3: TGTGCCAGCAGCCGGCCCTACAACACCGGGGAGCTGTTTTTT. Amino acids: CASSRPYNTGELFF.

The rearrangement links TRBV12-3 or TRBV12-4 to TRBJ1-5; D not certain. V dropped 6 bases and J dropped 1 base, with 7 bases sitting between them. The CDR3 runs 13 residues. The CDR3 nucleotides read TGTGCCAGCAGAAGTCTGAGCAATCAGCCCCAGCATTTT. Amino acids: CASRSLSNQPQHF.

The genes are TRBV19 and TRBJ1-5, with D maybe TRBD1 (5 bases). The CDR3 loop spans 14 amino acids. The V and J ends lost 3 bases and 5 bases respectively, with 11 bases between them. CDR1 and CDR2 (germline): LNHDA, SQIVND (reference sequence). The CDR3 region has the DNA TGTGCCAGTAGTATCGAGACAGATTATCAGCCCCAGCATTTT. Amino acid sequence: CASSIETDYQPQHF. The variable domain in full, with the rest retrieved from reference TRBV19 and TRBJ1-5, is DGGITQSPKYLFRKEGQNVTLSCEQNLNHDAMYWYRQDPGQGLRLIYYSQIVNDFQKGDIAEGYSVSREKKESFPLTVTSAQKNPTAFYLCASSIETDYQPQHFGDGTRLSIL.

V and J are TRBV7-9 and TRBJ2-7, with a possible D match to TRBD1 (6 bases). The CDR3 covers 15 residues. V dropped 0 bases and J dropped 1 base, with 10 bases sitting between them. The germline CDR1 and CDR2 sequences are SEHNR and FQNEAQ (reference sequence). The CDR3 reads CASSLAQGKSYEQYF. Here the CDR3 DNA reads TGTGCCAGCAGCTTAGCACAGGGCAAATCCTACGAGCAGTACTTC.

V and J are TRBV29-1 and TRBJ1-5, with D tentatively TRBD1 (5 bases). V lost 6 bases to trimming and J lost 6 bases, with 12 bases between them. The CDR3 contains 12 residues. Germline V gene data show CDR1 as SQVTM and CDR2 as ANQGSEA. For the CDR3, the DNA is TGCAGCGTGGGGGAGTACGGTCAGCCCCAGCATTTT. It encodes CSVGEYGQPQHF. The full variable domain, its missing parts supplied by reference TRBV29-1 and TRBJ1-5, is SAVISQKPSRDICQRGTSLTIQCQVDSQVTMMFWYRQQPGQSLTLIATANQGSEATYESGFVIDKFPISRPNLTFSTLTVSNMSPEDSSIYLCSVGEYGQPQHFGDGTRLSIL.

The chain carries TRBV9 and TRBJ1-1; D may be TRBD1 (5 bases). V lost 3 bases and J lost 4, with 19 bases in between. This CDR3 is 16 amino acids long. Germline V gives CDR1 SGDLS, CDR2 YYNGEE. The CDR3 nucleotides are TGTGCCAGCAGCGCCCCGGGCTCGGGGCAGGTCACTGAAGCTTTCTTT. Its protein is CASSAPGSGQVTEAFF.

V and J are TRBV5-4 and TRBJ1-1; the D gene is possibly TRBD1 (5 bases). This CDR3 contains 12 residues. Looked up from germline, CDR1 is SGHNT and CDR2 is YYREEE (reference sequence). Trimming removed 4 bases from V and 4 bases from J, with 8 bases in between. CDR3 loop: CASSRGPTEAFF. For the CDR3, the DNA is TGTGCCAGCAGCAGGGGTCCCACTGAAGCTTTCTTT.

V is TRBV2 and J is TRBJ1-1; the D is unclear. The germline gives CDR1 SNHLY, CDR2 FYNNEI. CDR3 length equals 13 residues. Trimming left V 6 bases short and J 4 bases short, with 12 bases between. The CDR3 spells CASRAPEGTEAFF. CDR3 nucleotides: TGTGCCAGCAGAGCACCGGAGGGCACTGAAGCTTTCTTT.

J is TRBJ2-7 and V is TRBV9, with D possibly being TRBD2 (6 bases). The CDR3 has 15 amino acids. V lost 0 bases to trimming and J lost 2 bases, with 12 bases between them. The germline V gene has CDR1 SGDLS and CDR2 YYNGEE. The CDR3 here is CASSVGGLQAYEQYF. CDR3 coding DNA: TGTGCCAGCAGCGTAGGGGGACTCCAAGCCTACGAGCAGTACTTC.

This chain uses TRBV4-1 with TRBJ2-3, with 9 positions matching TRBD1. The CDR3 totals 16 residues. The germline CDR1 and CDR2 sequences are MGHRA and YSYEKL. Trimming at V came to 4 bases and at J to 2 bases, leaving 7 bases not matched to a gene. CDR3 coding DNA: TGCGCCAGCAGCCCCCCGGACAGGGGAACCACAGATACGCAGTATTTT. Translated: CASSPPDRGTTDTQYF.